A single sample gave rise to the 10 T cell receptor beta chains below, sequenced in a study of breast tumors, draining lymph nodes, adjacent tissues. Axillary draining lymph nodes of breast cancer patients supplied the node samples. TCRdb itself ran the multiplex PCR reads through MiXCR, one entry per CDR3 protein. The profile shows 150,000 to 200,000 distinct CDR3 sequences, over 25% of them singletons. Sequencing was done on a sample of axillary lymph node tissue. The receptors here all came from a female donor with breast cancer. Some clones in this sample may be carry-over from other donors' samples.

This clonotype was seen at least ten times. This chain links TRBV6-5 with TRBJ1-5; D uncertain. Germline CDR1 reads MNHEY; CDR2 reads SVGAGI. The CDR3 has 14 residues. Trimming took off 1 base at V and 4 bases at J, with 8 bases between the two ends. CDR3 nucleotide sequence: TGTGCCAGCAGTTACTATATGGGTAATCAGCCCCAGCATTTT. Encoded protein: CASSYYMGNQPQHF.

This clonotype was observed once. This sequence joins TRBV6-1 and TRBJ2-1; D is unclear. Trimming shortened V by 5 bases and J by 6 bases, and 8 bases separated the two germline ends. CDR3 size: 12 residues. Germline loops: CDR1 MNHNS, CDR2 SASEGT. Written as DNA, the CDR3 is TGTGCCAGCAGTTGCACCGTCAATGAGCAGTTCTTC. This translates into CASSCTVNEQFF.

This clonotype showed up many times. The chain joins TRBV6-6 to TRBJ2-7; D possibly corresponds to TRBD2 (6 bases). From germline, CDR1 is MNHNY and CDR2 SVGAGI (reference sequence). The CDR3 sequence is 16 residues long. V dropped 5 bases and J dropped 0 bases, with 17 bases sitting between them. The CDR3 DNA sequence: TGTGCCAGCAGTCCGCTCGGCGGGACTCTCTCCTACGAGCAGTACTTC. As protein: CASSPLGGTLSYEQYF.

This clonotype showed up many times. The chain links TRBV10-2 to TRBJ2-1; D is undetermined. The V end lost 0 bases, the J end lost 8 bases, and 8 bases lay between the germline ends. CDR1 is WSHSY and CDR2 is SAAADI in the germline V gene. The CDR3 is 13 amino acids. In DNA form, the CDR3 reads TGCGCCAGCAGTGAGTCGGGCGGTTATGAGCAGTTCTTC. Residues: CASSESGGYEQFF.

CDR3 nucleotide sequence: TGTGCCAGCAGTTACTCAACTGAAGCTTTCTTT. Protein product: CASSYSTEAFF. The chain carries TRBV6-5 and TRBJ1-1; D gene ambiguous. The germline V and J ends were trimmed by 0 bases and 5 bases, with 1 base remaining between them. Per germline, CDR1 MNHEY and CDR2 SVGAGI. CDR3 length: 11 amino acids.

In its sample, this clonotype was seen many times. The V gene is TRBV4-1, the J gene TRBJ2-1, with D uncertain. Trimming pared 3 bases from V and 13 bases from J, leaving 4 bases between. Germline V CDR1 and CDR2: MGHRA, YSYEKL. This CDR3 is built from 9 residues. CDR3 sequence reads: CASSHIQFF. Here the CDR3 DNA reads TGCGCCAGCAGCCATATCCAGTTCTTC.

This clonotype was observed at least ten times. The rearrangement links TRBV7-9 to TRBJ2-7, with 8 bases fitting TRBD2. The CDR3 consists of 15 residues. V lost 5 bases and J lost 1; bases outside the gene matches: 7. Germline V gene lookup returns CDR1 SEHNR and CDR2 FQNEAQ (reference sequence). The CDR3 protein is CASSPSSGRSYEQYF. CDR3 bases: TGTGCCAGCAGCCCTTCAAGCGGGAGATCCTACGAGCAGTACTTC.

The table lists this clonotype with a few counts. Here the CDR3 reads CASGNRDDTEAFF. DNA for the CDR3: TGTGCCAGCGGAAACAGGGACGACACTGAAGCTTTCTTT. The V and J genes are TRBV13 and TRBJ1-1; D may be TRBD1 (6 bases). This CDR3 contains 13 residues. Trimming pared 8 bases from V and 3 bases from J, leaving 13 bases between. CDR1 is PRHDT and CDR2 is FYEKMQ in the germline V gene (reference sequence).

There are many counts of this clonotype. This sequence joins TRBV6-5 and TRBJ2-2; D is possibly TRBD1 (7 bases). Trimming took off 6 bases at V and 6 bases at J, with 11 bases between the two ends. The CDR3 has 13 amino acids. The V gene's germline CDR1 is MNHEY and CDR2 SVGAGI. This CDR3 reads CASSQGGAGELFF. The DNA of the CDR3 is TGTGCCAGCAGCCAGGGGGGTGCCGGGGAGCTGTTTTTT.

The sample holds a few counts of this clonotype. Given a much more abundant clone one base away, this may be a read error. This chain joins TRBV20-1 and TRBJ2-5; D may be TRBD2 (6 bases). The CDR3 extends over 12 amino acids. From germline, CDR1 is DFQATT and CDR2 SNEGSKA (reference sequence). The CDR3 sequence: CSAILAEETPYF. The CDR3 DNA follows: TGCAGTGCTATCTTAGCGGAAGAGACCCCGTACTTC.